Described below is a single TCR beta chain sequence and its context. Its antigen remains unidentified. The sample belongs to a study of breast tumors, draining lymph nodes, adjacent tissues. MiXCR, applied by TCRdb to the multiplex PCR reads, yields one record per CDR3 protein. This table has about 130,000 distinct CDR3 sequences, around 21% appearing once. Samples came from axillary lymph nodes draining the breast cancer. Study results and caveats: Tumor and nontumor repertoires were significantly more similar in luminal-like than in basal-like breast cancer. Tumors had less TCR diversity than lymph nodes, more than nontumor tissue. That most tumor T cells come from lymph nodes remained unproven. The data were judged consistent with most tumor T cells coming from lymph node and expanding in tumor.

From germline, CDR1 is LNHDA and CDR2 SQIVND (reference sequence). This CDR3 has 15 residues. Trimming shortened V by 7 bases and J by 1 base, and 14 bases separated the two germline ends. This receptor was taken from a female donor with breast cancer. Some clones in this sample may be carry-over from other donors' samples. The chain couples TRBV19 to TRBJ1-5, with D perhaps TRBD1 (6 bases). The specimen was axillary lymph node tissue. CDR3: CASTLDRWSNQPQHF. CDR3 sequence (DNA): TGTGCCAGTACCCTCGACAGGTGGAGCAATCAGCCCCAGCATTTT.